These T cell receptor beta chains were read from a single sample in a study of post-analysis software for immune sequencing data. TCRdb analysed the PCR reads with MiXCR anew, one entry per CDR3 protein. Among some 500,000 distinct CDR3 sequences listed, under 55% were seen once. Sequencing was performed on blood. Every receptor here comes from a girl aged 10-17 years with multiple sclerosis. Each CDR3 is given without its conserved first and last residue.

v_call	cdr3_aa
TRBV5-1	ASSWGDRGSEQY
TRBV24-1	ATSDGEGSGPSYEQY
TRBV29-1	SVPENILNDYGYT
TRBV29-1	SLGVVWREIYNEQF
TRBV27	ASSFRTYNEQF
TRBV7-3	ASSLTSGSPSTDTQY
TRBV12-3/TRBV12-4	ASSFRLPRANEQF
TRBV10-3	AISGGGNEQF
TRBV24-1	ATSEVTGVEQY
TRBV12-3/TRBV12-4	TSSLKTWEFLEQF
TRBV29-1	SVDASGQGSYEQY
TRBV20-1	SARDLLGQNDNQPQH
TRBV28	ASSLVGLAGAGEQF
TRBV12-3/TRBV12-4	ASSFQGARTEAF
TRBV7-9	ASSSGQGEDQPQH
TRBV7-2	ASSFYNSPLH
TRBV4-1	ASSHPGQGVPYEQY
TRBV20-1	SARPPTGANTEAF